The rows below give T cell receptor beta chains drawn from one sample of a study of patients and donors after allogeneic stem cell transplantation. TCRdb re-derived calls from the RT-PCR reads in MiXCR, one entry per CDR3 protein. The sample lists fewer than 30,000 distinct CDR3 sequences; 40% to 45% were seen once. Input material: blood, either unsorted or a sorted T cell fraction (not recorded which). These receptors all come from a human donor who was either an allogeneic HSCT recipient or a stem cell or donor lymphocyte infusion donor (not recorded which). It is not recorded whose cells these are; they may come from a transplant donor. Each CDR3 is given with its conserved first and last residue. Each record gives: D gene, J gene, V gene, clone size, CDR3 DNA, CDR3 protein. A D gene is named only where the DNA matches it firmly. Not every row has a clone size; where given, it reads once, few, many or a size class.

TRBD2	TRBJ2-7	TRBV28	-	TGTGCCAGCAGATCGAATCCGGGACTAGCGGGATCTTCCTACGAGCAGTACTTC	CASRSNPGLAGSSYEQYF
-	TRBJ1-2	TRBV6-1	-	TGTGCCAGTCTCGTGGGGCTCTGGGGCTACACCTTC	CASLVGLWGYTF
TRBD2	TRBJ2-3	TRBV4-2	-	TGTGCCAGCAGCTTGGGACTAGCGGGGCCAGATACGCAGTATTTT	CASSLGLAGPDTQYF
-	TRBJ2-5	TRBV21-1	-	TGTGCCAGCAGCAAAGCGCAGAAGGGGACTAGCGGCCAAGAGACCCAGTACTTC	CASSKAQKGTSGQETQYF
-	TRBJ1-2	TRBV3-1	few	TGTGCCAGCAGCCAAACCAACCGAGCGAGGAATTATGGCTACACCTTC	CASSQTNRARNYGYTF
TRBD1	TRBJ1-1	TRBV6-5	-	TGTGCCAGCAGGGGACAGGCGAACACTGAAGCTTTCTTT	CASRGQANTEAFF
TRBD1	TRBJ1-5	TRBV19	-	TGTGCCAGTAGTATTGGACAGGGGGCGCGTCAGCCCCAGCATTTT	CASSIGQGARQPQHF
-	TRBJ1-5	TRBV5-1	few	TGCGCCAGCAGCTTGGAGGGGTATGATCAGCCCCAGCATTTT	CASSLEGYDQPQHF
-	TRBJ1-6	TRBV20-1	many	TGCAGTGCTAGGGCCCTGGGGAGGGATGATTCACCCCTCCACTTT	CSARALGRDDSPLHF
TRBD2	TRBJ2-7	TRBV4-1	-	TGCGCCAGCAGCCAAGATCTGGCTAGCGGTTCCTACGAGCAGTACTTC	CASSQDLASGSYEQYF
-	TRBJ2-3	TRBV28	-	TGTGCCAGTCCTCCGGGACGGAGCACAGATACGCAGTATTTT	CASPPGRSTDTQYF
-	TRBJ1-1	TRBV4-1	few	TGCGCCAGCAGCTCCCGGCAGGAAGCTTTCTTT	CASSSRQEAFF
-	TRBJ2-7	TRBV14	-	TGTGCCAGCAGCCCCCATCCACCGGGTGGCCCCTACGAGCAGTACTTC	CASSPHPPGGPYEQYF
TRBD1	TRBJ1-2	TRBV5-1	-	TGCGCCAGCAGCTGGAGGACAGGGGGCGATGGCTACACCTTC	CASSWRTGGDGYTF
-	TRBJ2-1	TRBV12-3/TRBV12-4	few	TGTGCCAGCAGCCCTTTCGACCACAATGAGCAGTTCTTC	CASSPFDHNEQFF
TRBD1	TRBJ2-5	TRBV5-1	few	TGCGCCAGCAGCTTGCGCAGGGGGCCTTTAAATCCGCAAGAGACCCAGTACTTC	CASSLRRGPLNPQETQYF
-	TRBJ2-1	TRBV9	-	TGTGCCAGCAGCGTAAGACGGACCATGTCCTACAATGAGCAGTTCTTC	CASSVRRTMSYNEQFF
-	TRBJ2-4	TRBV5-1	-	TGCGCCAGCAGCTTGGTTGGGGGCGGCAAAAACATTCAGTACTTC	CASSLVGGGKNIQYF
TRBD2	TRBJ2-3	TRBV20-1	-	TGCAGCTCCCAGACTAGCGGACGCCTATCACCCAGCACAGATACGCAGTATTTT	CSSQTSGRLSPSTDTQYF
TRBD1	TRBJ1-2	TRBV12-3/TRBV12-4	-	TGTGCCAGCAGTTTGAGAACAGGGGACTATGGCTACACCTTC	CASSLRTGDYGYTF
-	TRBJ2-7	TRBV5-1	-	TGCGCCAGCAGCTTGTTAGGGCCCGAGCAGTACTTC	CASSLLGPEQYF
TRBD1	TRBJ2-2	TRBV5-1	-	TGCGCCAGCAGGGCGGGACAGGGCGCGAACACCGGGGAGCTGTTTTTT	CASRAGQGANTGELFF
-	TRBJ1-1	TRBV20-1	few	TGCAGTGCGTCCTTTATGAACACTGAAGCTTTCTTT	CSASFMNTEAFF
-	TRBJ2-5	TRBV11-3	few	TGTGCCAGCAGCCCCGGACAGTATGTAGGAGAGACCCAGTACTTC	CASSPGQYVGETQYF
TRBD1	TRBJ2-7	TRBV5-1	once	TGCGCCAGCAGCTTAGGGACAGGACTATCCTACGAGCAGTACTTC	CASSLGTGLSYEQYF
TRBD1	TRBJ1-2	TRBV5-1	few	TGCGCCAGCAGCCCGGGACAGGGCTATGGCTACACCTTC	CASSPGQGYGYTF
-	TRBJ1-4	TRBV6-5	-	TGTGCCAGCAGTTTCCGGGAGGGAGCTAATGAAAAACTGTTTTTT	CASSFREGANEKLFF
-	TRBJ2-2	TRBV7-9	few	TGTGCCAGCAGCTTCCCCGGGACACACGGGGAGCTGTTTTTT	CASSFPGTHGELFF
TRBD1	TRBJ2-3	TRBV28	-	TGTGCCAGCAGTTTAGAGAAACAGGGGACAGATACGCAGTATTTT	CASSLEKQGTDTQYF
-	TRBJ1-6	TRBV5-1	-	TGCGCCAGCAGATTAGGGGGGGATGAAACACCCCTCCACTTT	CASRLGGDETPLHF
-	TRBJ2-7	TRBV3-1	once	TGTGCCAGCAGCTTACGATGGGCCTACGAGCAGTACTTC	CASSLRWAYEQYF
TRBD1	TRBJ1-2	TRBV24-1	few	TGTGCCACCAGTGACCGAACAGGGGGCGACTATGGCTACACCTTC	CATSDRTGGDYGYTF
TRBD1	TRBJ2-7	TRBV5-1	-	TGCGCCAGCAGCTGGATGATACTCCGGGACAGAGTCTACGAGCAGTACTTC	CASSWMILRDRVYEQYF
TRBD1	TRBJ1-2	TRBV12-3/TRBV12-4	-	TGTGCCAGCAGTTTTGGGGCCACAGGGGGCGAGGGCTACACCTTC	CASSFGATGGEGYTF
TRBD1	TRBJ2-1	TRBV27	-	TGTGCCAGCAGTTTGGGTAGGGACAGGCCCGACAATGAGCAGTTCTTC	CASSLGRDRPDNEQFF
-	TRBJ1-2	TRBV5-1	-	TGCGCCAGCAGCTACCATGTTATAGAAGATTATGGCTACACCTTC	CASSYHVIEDYGYTF
TRBD2	TRBJ2-1	TRBV6-5	few	TGTGCCAGCAGGCGACTAGCGGGAGTGGGTGAGCAGTTCTTC	CASRRLAGVGEQFF
-	TRBJ1-1	TRBV7-9	many	TGTGCCAGCAGCTCCGTCGTGGGGCCGAGCTACACTGAAGCTTTCTTT	CASSSVVGPSYTEAFF
-	TRBJ2-7	TRBV20-1	-	TGCAGCGCTGCCCCCTCGGGTTACGAGCAGTACTTC	CSAAPSGYEQYF
TRBD1	TRBJ2-5	TRBV2	-	TGTGCCAGCAGTGACTTGCAGGGGGCTCAGGAGACCCAGTACTTC	CASSDLQGAQETQYF
-	TRBJ1-5	TRBV5-5	many	TGTGCCAGCAGCAGGGTCCCGGGTAGCAATCAGCCCCAGCATTTT	CASSRVPGSNQPQHF
-	TRBJ1-6	TRBV12-3/TRBV12-4	-	TGTGCCAGCAGTTTCAGGGCCTATAATTCACCCCTCCACTTT	CASSFRAYNSPLHF
-	TRBJ2-2	TRBV28	many	TGTGCCAGCAGTTTTCTGGCGGGAAACGCGAACACCGGGGAGCTGTTTTTT	CASSFLAGNANTGELFF
-	TRBJ1-2	TRBV20-1	few	TGCAGTGCTCCCTTTCGGGGGTATGGCTACACCTTC	CSAPFRGYGYTF
TRBD1	TRBJ1-4	TRBV6-5	few	TGTGCCAGCAAAAGACAGGGGGCTTTTGAAAAACTGTTTTTT	CASKRQGAFEKLFF
-	TRBJ2-3	TRBV21-1	-	TGTGCCAGCAATGGAGCGGGGGCCCTAGATACGCAGTATTTT	CASNGAGALDTQYF
TRBD1	TRBJ1-2	TRBV2	few	TGTGCCAGCATCGAATGGGACAGGCGGATTAACTATGGCTACACCTTC	CASIEWDRRINYGYTF
TRBD2	TRBJ2-4	TRBV28	once	TGTGCCAGCGGTGTAACTAGCGGGGGAAACATTCAGTACTTC	CASGVTSGGNIQYF
-	TRBJ2-1	TRBV5-5	-	TGTGCCAGCAGCTTGGGGCCCACCACCTACAATGAGCAGTTCTTC	CASSLGPTTYNEQFF
-	TRBJ1-1	TRBV6-5	-	TGTGCCAGCAGACGGGACGGGAACACTGAAGCTTTCTTT	CASRRDGNTEAFF
-	TRBJ1-1	TRBV9	-	TGTGCCAGCAGCGTAGGAGGGGGAGAAACTGAAGCTTTCTTT	CASSVGGGETEAFF
TRBD1	TRBJ1-1	TRBV5-1	-	TGCGCCAGCAGCTCCGGGACAGGGGGCTTTGGGGCTGAAGCTTTCTTT	CASSSGTGGFGAEAFF
-	TRBJ1-3	TRBV20-1	-	TGCAGTGCTAGAGTTAGAGAACACTCTGGAAACACCATATATTTT	CSARVREHSGNTIYF
TRBD1	TRBJ2-3	TRBV20-1	few	TGCAGTGCTCCGACAGGGGCAGATACGCAGTATTTT	CSAPTGADTQYF
TRBD1	TRBJ1-1	TRBV12-3/TRBV12-4	-	TGTGCCAGCAGTTCCGGACAGGGGCGCACTGAAGCTTTCTTT	CASSSGQGRTEAFF
TRBD1	TRBJ1-2	TRBV4-1	few	TGCGCCAGCAGCCAACCGGGACAGGGGGGTCGCTACACCTTC	CASSQPGQGGRYTF
-	TRBJ2-2	TRBV5-1	-	TGCGCCAGCAGCTTGGTGCGGACACACACCGGGGAGCTGTTTTTT	CASSLVRTHTGELFF
-	TRBJ2-7	TRBV5-1	-	TGCGCCAGCAGCTTGGCCTTTGAAAGGGGCCGCGAGCAGTACTTC	CASSLAFERGREQYF
-	TRBJ2-7	TRBV28	-	TGTGCCAGCAGTGAAGGGAGCTCCTACGAGCAGTACTTC	CASSEGSSYEQYF
TRBD1	TRBJ2-2	TRBV2	-	TGTGCCAGCAGCGACCGGACAGGGGCGAACACCGGGGAGCTGTTTTTT	CASSDRTGANTGELFF